The 24 T cell receptor beta chains below come from one sample, sequenced in a study of read filtering for tumor transcriptome and immune sequencing. This library used approximately 370 ng RNA and molecular barcoded adaptors spanning alpha/delta and beta/gamma chains. TCRdb independently ran MiXCR on the reads; one entry per CDR3 protein. The data contain 50,000 or so distinct CDR3 sequences, around 12% of them singletons. Input material: a population of CD138-negative cells sorted from bone marrow. The receptors stem from a donor at least 40 years old with multiple myeloma.

This clonotype was detected ten times or more. The J gene is TRBJ2-1, the V gene TRBV5-1; 7 bases match TRBD2. Germline V lookup: CDR1 SGHRS, CDR2 YFSETQ. V was pared by 0 bases and J by 0 bases, with 0 bases of the junction left unmatched. The CDR3 covers 15 residues. CDR3 nucleotide sequence: TGCGCCAGCAGCTTGGTAGCGGGCTCCTACAATGAGCAGTTCTTC. This translates into CASSLVAGSYNEQFF.

This clonotype was seen many times. The chain carries TRBV29-1 and TRBJ1-1; D uncertain. This CDR3 has 10 amino acids. Germline V gives CDR1 SQVTM, CDR2 ANQGSEA. V lost 7 bases and J 7 bases, leaving 10 bases between the germline ends. CDR3 protein: CSGAHGEAFF. CDR3 coding DNA: TGCAGCGGCGCGCACGGTGAAGCTTTCTTT.

This clonotype was seen repeatedly, ten times or more. The chain carries TRBV20-1 and TRBJ2-3; D is uncertain. This CDR3 region has 13 residues. V was cut by 6 bases and J by 2 bases, with 12 bases left in between. Germline loops: CDR1 DFQATT, CDR2 SNEGSKA (reference sequence). The chain's CDR3 is CSALEILTDTQYF. In DNA, the CDR3 is TGCAGTGCCCTGGAAATACTCACAGATACGCAGTATTTT.

This clonotype has at least ten counts. The J gene is TRBJ2-6, the V gene TRBV4-2, with D unresolved. Germline assignment: CDR1 LGHNA and CDR2 YNFKEQ. Trimming pared 6 bases from V and 4 bases from J, leaving 7 bases between. The CDR3 consists of 13 residues. The CDR3 reads CASRQKGANVLTF. The CDR3 DNA sequence: TGTGCCAGCAGACAAAAGGGGGCCAACGTCCTGACTTTC.

This clonotype was picked up many times. The chain employs TRBV6-5 and TRBJ2-3; 10 nucleotides line up with TRBD2. The germline CDR1 and CDR2 sequences are MNHEY and SVGAGI. The V gene end was trimmed by 5 bases and the J gene end by 1 base; junction bases not matched to a gene: 6. The CDR3 totals 16 residues. CDR3 sequence reads: CASSRSGGARTDTQYF. CDR3 sequence (DNA): TGTGCCAGCAGTCGGAGCGGGGGGGCGCGCACAGATACGCAGTATTTT.

This clonotype was seen ten or more times. The chain couples TRBV20-1 to TRBJ2-7, with 9 bases that match TRBD1. The CDR3 has 15 residues. The V gene's germline CDR1 is DFQATT and CDR2 SNEGSKA (reference sequence). The ends lost 0 bases at V and 5 bases at J; junction bases unmatched: 8. The CDR3 DNA reads as TGCAGTGCTAGAGATCGACAGGGGGATCCGAACGAGCAGTACTTC. It specifies CSARDRQGDPNEQYF.

This clonotype was seen a few times. This chain joins TRBV5-1 and TRBJ2-4; a possible D gene is TRBD2 (7 bases). Per germline, CDR1 SGHRS and CDR2 YFSETQ. V was cut by 0 bases and J by 0 bases, with 13 bases left in between. This CDR3 region has 17 residues. The CDR3 sequence is CASSLVGGGSAKNIQYF. Here the CDR3 DNA reads TGCGCCAGCAGCTTGGTGGGCGGGGGCTCAGCCAAAAACATTCAGTACTTC.

Many counts were recorded for this clonotype. The genes are TRBV20-1 and TRBJ2-5, with D unclear. Germline V gene data show CDR1 as DFQATT and CDR2 as SNEGSKA (reference sequence). The CDR3 consists of 12 residues. Between the trimmed V and J ends, which lost 4 bases and 1 base, there was a span of 7 bases. The DNA for the CDR3 is TGCAGTGCTATGGATACCCAAGAGACCCAGTACTTC. It encodes CSAMDTQETQYF.

About this clonotype: A much larger clonotype is one base distant, so this may be a read error. This chain uses TRBV6-5 with TRBJ2-1, with 10 bases lining up with TRBD2. The CDR3 has 16 residues. The germline gives CDR1 MNHEY, CDR2 SVGAGI. The CDR3 DNA follows: TGTACCAGCTTGTTATGCTCGGGACTAGCGTTTTGTGAGCAGTTCTTC. This encodes CTSLLCSGLAFCEQFF.

In this sample, this clonotype turned up a few times. The chain combines TRBV27 with TRBJ1-1; D remains ambiguous. CDR3 length equals 14 residues. Germline V gives CDR1 MNHEY, CDR2 SMNVEV (reference sequence). The V gene lost 2 bases and the J gene lost 5 bases, with 12 bases spanning the gap. CDR3 sequence (DNA): TGTGCCAGCAGTTTAACTTGGGAACGGACTGAAGCTTTCTTT. Its translation: CASSLTWERTEAFF.

The table lists this clonotype with many counts. The V and J genes are TRBV18 and TRBJ1-1; D not resolved. Between the trimmed V and J ends, which lost 4 bases and 7 bases, there was a span of 10 bases. The CDR3 length is 12 residues. Germline V gene data show CDR1 as KGHSH and CDR2 as LQKENI. This CDR3 is CASSQDFSEAFF. DNA of the CDR3: TGTGCCAGCTCACAAGACTTCAGTGAAGCTTTCTTT.

This clonotype was seen at least ten times. The chain is built from TRBV7-9 and TRBJ1-5; D ambiguous. This CDR3 has 14 amino acids. Trimming stripped 0 bases from V and 8 bases from J, with 11 bases between. The germline CDR1 and CDR2 sequences are SEHNR and FQNEAQ (reference sequence). CDR3 region: CASSLAGQAKPQHF. For the CDR3, the DNA is TGTGCCAGCAGCTTAGCCGGCCAGGCAAAGCCCCAGCATTTT.

This clonotype was seen at least ten times. One junction end does not reproduce the germline sequence, and a read error may be involved. This chain joins TRBV29-1 and TRBJ2-4; TRBD2 agrees at 13 bases. Germline assignment: CDR1 SQVTM and CDR2 ANQGSEA. CDR3 size: 18 residues. This CDR3 is CSAEGLAGDTLAKNIQYF. CDR3 DNA sequence: TGCAGCGCTGAAGGACTAGCGGGGGACACGCTAGCCAAAAACATTCAGTACTTC.

Concerning this clonotype itself: A read error is possible here, since a much larger clone lies one base away. The genes are TRBV5-5 and TRBJ1-5; D remains unclear. Germline V CDR1 and CDR2: SGHKS, YYEKEE (reference sequence). There are 12 residues in the CDR3. This CDR3 reads CASSVPNQPQPF. The CDR3 coding sequence is TGTGCCAGCAGCGTGCCCAATCAGCCCCAGCCTTTT. The complete variable domain, with remaining parts taken from reference TRBV5-5 and TRBJ1-5, reads DAGVTQSPTHLIKTRGQQVTLRCSPISGHKSVSWYQQVLGQGPQFIFQYYEKEERGRGNFPDRFSARQFPNYSSELNVNALLLGDSALYLCASSVPNQPQPFGDGTRLSIL.

This clonotype was detected a few times. V and J are TRBV5-1 and TRBJ2-1, with D possibly TRBD1 on 5 matching bases. Germline CDR1 is SGHRS and CDR2 is YFSETQ. The CDR3 has 19 residues. V lost 1 base to trimming and J lost 0 bases, with 20 bases between them. The CDR3 DNA sequence: TGCGCCAGCAGCTTGCCTCGACCCAGGAACAGGAACTCCTACAATGAGCAGTTCTTC. This translates into CASSLPRPRNRNSYNEQFF.

This clonotype appeared many times. The chain joins TRBV20-1 to TRBJ1-5; 7 nucleotides match TRBD1. Germline V gene data show CDR1 as DFQATT and CDR2 as SNEGSKA (reference sequence). V dropped 2 bases and J dropped 3; count of bases not matched to a gene: 7. The CDR3 spans 15 residues. Here the CDR3 DNA reads TGCAGTGCTAGATCAGGGGACAGTGACAATCAGCCCCAGCATTTT. Amino acid sequence: CSARSGDSDNQPQHF.

The genes are TRBV3-1 and TRBJ1-1; D possibly corresponds to TRBD1 (6 bases). Trimming took 2 bases from V and 4 from J, leaving 17 bases between them. Germline assignment: CDR1 LGHDT and CDR2 YNNKEL (reference sequence). The CDR3 runs 16 residues. The CDR3 reads CASSQSGRGGGTEAFF. The CDR3 bases are TGTGCCAGCAGCCAATCTGGCAGGGGAGGAGGCACTGAAGCTTTCTTT.

At least ten counts were recorded for this clonotype. The chain has TRBV4-2 and TRBJ2-5; D gene ambiguous. V shed 0 bases and J shed 5 bases, with 10 bases lying between them. Germline loops: CDR1 LGHNA, CDR2 YNFKEQ. This CDR3 has 14 amino acids. As DNA, the CDR3 is TGTGCCAGCAGCCAAGATCGAAGGAAGGAGACCCAGTACTTC. Protein: CASSQDRRKETQYF.

Ten or more counts support this clonotype. V usage is TRBV20-1 and J usage is TRBJ2-5; 12 bases agree with TRBD2. The J segment lost 2 bases and the V segment lost 3 bases, leaving 7 bases of the junction unmatched. The CDR3 sequence is 16 residues long. Germline V lookup: CDR1 DFQATT, CDR2 SNEGSKA (reference sequence). CDR3: CSARGTSGYIQETQYF. The CDR3 region has the DNA TGCAGTGCTAGGGGGACTAGCGGGTATATACAAGAGACCCAGTACTTC.

This clonotype has a count of ten or more. This chain's CDR3 is CASSLGGIGVRKLFF. CDR3 nucleotides: TGTGCCAGCAGTCTAGGGGGGATAGGCGTTAGAAAACTGTTTTTT. The chain carries TRBV3-1 and TRBJ1-4, with D maybe TRBD1 (6 bases). CDR1 and CDR2 from the germline V gene are LGHDT and YNNKEL (reference sequence). The CDR3 extends over 15 amino acids. The germline V and J ends were trimmed by 6 bases and 10 bases, with 21 bases remaining between them.

This clonotype was seen more than once but under ten times. The chain is built from TRBV29-1 and TRBJ1-1; 7 bases map to TRBD1. Per the germline V gene, CDR1 is SQVTM and CDR2 is ANQGSEA. Trimming cost V 5 bases and J 4 bases; bases outside gene matches: 7. The CDR3 sequence is 13 residues long. The CDR3 region has the DNA TGCAGCGTTACTCGACAGGGTGTCACTGAAGCTTTCTTT. It yields the protein CSVTRQGVTEAFF.

This clonotype counts as medium-sized (0.01 to 0.1%). The chain joins TRBV5-1 to TRBJ2-1; perhaps TRBD2 as D (5 bases). This CDR3 is built from 12 residues. Germline V CDR1 and CDR2: SGHRS, YFSETQ. The V end lost 4 bases, the J end lost 9 bases, and 11 bases lay between the germline ends. The CDR3 region has the DNA TGCGCCAGCAGCGCGATAGAGGGTGAGCAGTTCTTC. Residues: CASSAIEGEQFF.

This clonotype was detected many times. The rearrangement joins TRBV7-9 to TRBJ2-3; perhaps TRBD1 as D (7 bases). This CDR3 comprises 16 residues. The ends were cut back, 2 bases at V and 3 bases at J, with 15 bases in the middle. Germline CDR1 reads SEHNR; CDR2 reads FQNEAQ (reference sequence). The CDR3 nucleotides read TGTGCCAGCAGCTTATTCGGCGCGGGACAGACAGATACGCAGTATTTT. The encoded protein is CASSLFGAGQTDTQYF. Using reference TRBV7-9 and TRBJ2-3 for the parts outside the CDR3, the full variable domain is DTGVSQNPRHKITKRGQNVTFRCDPISEHNRLYWYRQTLGQGPEFLTYFQNEAQLEKSRLLSDRFSAERPKGSFSTLEIQRTEQGDSAMYLCASSLFGAGQTDTQYFGPGTRLTVL.

About this clonotype itself: This may be a read error, as it is one base from a much larger clone. The chain links TRBV20-1 to TRBJ1-3, with 8 bases lining up with TRBD1. The CDR3 length is 14 residues. Germline values: CDR1 DFQATT, CDR2 SNEGSKA (reference sequence). CDR3 sequence: CSATIGTGGITIYF. CDR3 nucleotide sequence: TGCAGTGCCACAATCGGGACAGGTGGAATCACCATATATTTT.